The 22 T cell receptor beta chains below were found in one sample sequenced in a study of OX40 agonist ivuxolimab in advanced cancers. The protocol was immunoSEQ multiplex PCR, while the TCRdb copy is restricted to in-frame clones and leaves out a portion. The sample includes about 60,000 clones, approximately 80% of them seen just once. The sample in question was CD4+ or CD8+ T cells sorted from blood, obtained in a trial of the OX40 agonist ivuxolimab. Receptors were obtained from an adult with an advanced solid tumor such as melanoma, head and neck, liver or kidney cancer.

This sequence joins TRBV29-1 and TRBJ2-4; D is possibly TRBD1 (6 bases). The CDR3 spans 18 residues. The V gene's germline CDR1 is SQVTM and CDR2 ANQGSEA. Trimming shortened V by 1 base and J by 3 bases, and 22 bases separated the two germline ends. The CDR3 here is CSVEGDRLRYLGKNIQYF. The CDR3 DNA reads TGCAGCGTTGAAGGTGACAGGCTACGTTACCTGGGCAAAAACATTCAGTACTTC.

V usage is TRBV5-1 and J usage is TRBJ2-5; possibly TRBD1 for D (8 bases). V shed 5 bases and J shed 2 bases, with 25 bases lying between them. The germline V gene encodes CDR1 SGHRS and CDR2 YFSETQ. The CDR3 runs 18 residues. CDR3 sequence (DNA): TGCGCCAGCAGACAGGGGGGACCCTTCGGGGACTATCAAGAGACCCAGTACTTC. It yields the protein CASRQGGPFGDYQETQYF.

Note on this clone: Other DNA sequences within the sample encode an identical CDR3. This chain links TRBV30 with TRBJ1-5; D is uncertain. Trimming took 0 bases from V and 5 from J, leaving 11 bases between them. Germline-derived CDR1 and CDR2 are GTSNPN and SVGIG (reference sequence). This CDR3 contains 14 residues. This chain's CDR3 is CAWSVTGGDQPQHF. CDR3 nucleotide sequence: TGTGCCTGGAGTGTAACGGGTGGAGATCAGCCCCAGCATTTT.

This CDR3 is CASSQDTGHQPQHF. The CDR3 nucleotides are TGCGCCAGCAGCCAAGATACAGGTCATCAGCCCCAGCATTTT. This chain connects TRBV4-3 to TRBJ1-5, with D perhaps matching TRBD1 (5 bases). Germline lookup yields CDR1 LGHNA and CDR2 YSLEER. Trimming removed 0 bases from V and 5 bases from J, with 8 bases in between. CDR3 length equals 14 residues.

This chain links TRBV5-6 with TRBJ1-6, with D maybe TRBD1 (5 bases). CDR1 and CDR2 from the germline V gene are SGHDT and YYEEEE. The V and J ends lost 0 bases and 7 bases respectively, with 17 bases between them. The CDR3 consists of 17 residues. The CDR3 spells CASSLDPGRGWNSPLHF. CDR3 coding DNA: TGTGCCAGCAGCTTGGATCCGGGGCGGGGATGGAATTCACCCCTCCACTTT.

This sequence joins TRBV6-6 and TRBJ1-1; 7 bases fit TRBD1. This CDR3 region has 14 residues. V shed 6 bases, J shed 6 bases, and the junction held 10 bases outside the gene matches. The germline V gene encodes CDR1 MNHNY and CDR2 SVGAGI (reference sequence). CDR3 residues: CASRSNHRGAEAFF. In nucleotides, the CDR3 is TGTGCCAGCAGGTCGAACCACAGGGGAGCTGAAGCTTTCTTT.

The genes are TRBV5-1 and TRBJ2-1; 12 nucleotides line up with TRBD1. Germline V gives CDR1 SGHRS, CDR2 YFSETQ. The CDR3 length is 15 residues. J lost 8 bases, V lost 0 bases, and 3 bases had no gene match. The CDR3 loop reads CASSLAGTGGYEQFF. The CDR3 nucleotides are TGCGCCAGCAGCTTGGCCGGGACAGGGGGCTATGAGCAGTTCTTC.

The V gene is TRBV14, the J gene TRBJ2-7, with 7 bases matching TRBD2. V shed 5 bases, J shed 6 bases, and the junction held 16 bases outside the gene matches. Germline V gene lookup returns CDR1 SGHDN and CDR2 FVKESK. This CDR3 contains 16 residues. The CDR3 DNA follows: TGTGCCAGCAGCTTCGCTAGAGCGGGGAGGTTCCGCGAGCAGTACTTC. This translates into CASSFARAGRFREQYF.

The chain recombines TRBV9 with TRBJ2-7; D is perhaps TRBD2 (5 bases). Germline loops: CDR1 SGDLS, CDR2 YYNGEE. The CDR3 runs to 16 residues. V lost 5 bases and J lost 11, with 29 bases in between. The CDR3 sequence is CASRVEGSSAIILEYF. For the CDR3, the DNA is TGTGCCAGCAGGGTTGAAGGGAGTAGCGCGATAATTTTGGAGTACTTC.

The chain is built from TRBV5-1 and TRBJ2-1; D is unclear. The V end lost 1 base, the J end lost 4 bases, and 6 bases lay between the germline ends. This CDR3 is 13 amino acids long. Germline-derived CDR1 and CDR2 are SGHRS and YFSETQ. The DNA for the CDR3 is TGCGCCAGCAGCTTGCAAGCGTACAATGAGCAGTTCTTC. Translated: CASSLQAYNEQFF.

The chain has TRBV11-3 and TRBJ2-7; perhaps TRBD1 as D (5 bases). V lost 3 bases, J lost 7 bases, and 16 bases lay in between. The CDR3 spans 14 residues. Germline assignment: CDR1 SGHNT and CDR2 YENEEA. The CDR3 region is CASSFGRASGEQYF. The CDR3 DNA reads TGTGCCAGCAGCTTCGGCAGGGCCTCTGGGGAGCAGTACTTC.

This clone was seen only a few times. Its ends do not fully match the called genes, so a read error is possible. This rearrangement joins TRBV6-1 to TRBJ1-2; D might be TRBD1 (5 bases). Germline loops: CDR1 MNHNS, CDR2 SASEGT. This CDR3 has 14 residues. CDR3 in amino acids: CASREGTGRGRYTF. The CDR3 bases are TGTGCCAGCAGGGAAGGGACTGGCCGCGGACGCTACACCTTC.

The J gene is TRBJ2-5, the V gene TRBV5-6; TRBD2 matches 8 bases. With 4 bases clipped from V and 5 bases from J, the junction kept 10 bases outside the gene matches. Germline V gives CDR1 SGHDT, CDR2 YYEEEE. This CDR3 comprises 15 residues. CDR3 DNA: TGTGCCAGCAGCCTGCCGGGACTAGGATTGGAGACCCAGTACTTC. Its protein product is CASSLPGLGLETQYF.

The chain uses TRBV12-5 and TRBJ1-3; maybe TRBD1 (6 bases). CDR3 length: 19 amino acids. Germline assignment: CDR1 LGHNT and CDR2 FRNRAP. V was pared by 2 bases and J by 0 bases, with 20 bases between. The CDR3 region is CASGLTRYGQTDSGNTIYF. Written as DNA, the CDR3 is TGTGCTAGTGGTTTGACAAGATACGGACAGACAGACTCTGGAAACACCATATATTTT.

V usage is TRBV11-3 and J usage is TRBJ2-5; 9 bases line up with TRBD1. The CDR3 totals 16 residues. Germline CDR1 SGHNT, CDR2 YENEEA. The junction had 8 bases not matched to a gene; V was cut back by 0 bases and J by 6 bases. CDR3 residues: CASSLDARQGVKTQYF. The CDR3 bases are TGTGCCAGCAGCTTAGACGCCCGACAGGGGGTGAAGACCCAGTACTTC.

This chain joins TRBV19 and TRBJ2-7; D gene unclear. Trimming left V 4 bases short and J 0 bases short, with 10 bases between. The CDR3 is 14 residues long. Germline V CDR1 and CDR2: LNHDA, SQIVND (reference sequence). Here the CDR3 reads CASSSRLSSYEQYF. The CDR3 DNA reads TGTGCCAGTAGTAGCAGGTTGAGCTCCTACGAGCAGTACTTC.

The chain uses TRBV11-3 and TRBJ2-7, with 7 bases fitting TRBD1. With V trimmed by 5 bases and J by 7 bases, 8 bases remained unmatched. Looked up from germline, CDR1 is SGHNT and CDR2 is YENEEA. This CDR3 is built from 13 residues. The CDR3 nucleotides are TGTGCCAGCAGCACACAGGGGATGGGTGAGCAGTACTTC. Translated: CASSTQGMGEQYF. The variable domain in full, with the rest retrieved from reference TRBV11-3 and TRBJ2-7, is EAGVVQSPRYKIIEKKQPVAFWCNPISGHNTLYWYLQNLGQGPELLIRYENEEAVDDSQLPKDRFSAERLKGVDSTLKIQPAELGDSAVYLCASSTQGMGEQYFGPGTRLTVT.

V is TRBV27 and J is TRBJ1-1, with D hard to call. Looked up from germline, CDR1 is MNHEY and CDR2 is SMNVEV (reference sequence). This CDR3 is 13 amino acids long. V lost 6 bases to trimming and J lost 1 base, with 9 bases between them. DNA for the CDR3: TGTGCCAGCAGCCCCATGGGGAACACTGAAGCTTTCTTT. Its translation: CASSPMGNTEAFF.

V gene TRBV5-1 combines with J gene TRBJ2-7; 8 positions match TRBD1. Germline V CDR1 and CDR2: SGHRS, YFSETQ. V lost 5 bases and J lost 3; bases outside the gene matches: 4. This CDR3 comprises 13 residues. The CDR3 DNA is TGCGCCAGCAGGACAGGGGACCGCTACGAGCAGTACTTC. It yields the protein CASRTGDRYEQYF.

This clone came up a few times. The V gene is TRBV5-1, the J gene TRBJ1-2; D unclear. The V end lost 4 bases, the J end lost 2 bases, and 18 bases lay between the germline ends. The CDR3 extends over 16 amino acids. CDR1 is SGHRS and CDR2 is YFSETQ in the germline V gene. The chain's CDR3 is CASSLGVRAYNYGYTF. The CDR3 DNA is TGCGCCAGCAGCCTTGGTGTGAGGGCTTACAACTATGGCTACACCTTC. Drawing the rest from reference TRBV5-1 and TRBJ1-2, the complete variable domain is KAGVTQTPRYLIKTRGQQVTLSCSPISGHRSVSWYQQTPGQGLQFLFEYFSETQRNKGNFPGRFSGRQFSNSRSEMNVSTLELGDSALYLCASSLGVRAYNYGYTFGSGTRLTVV.

The chain links TRBV29-1 to TRBJ1-1, with D unclear. CDR1 is SQVTM, CDR2 ANQGSEA, per germline. The ends were cut back, 3 bases at V and 7 bases at J, with 15 bases in the middle. The CDR3 is made up of 13 amino acids. The CDR3 DNA sequence: TGCAGCGTTGAGTTCGCCTTGGGCGGTGAAGCTTTCTTT. It translates to CSVEFALGGEAFF.

The chain is built from TRBV4-3 and TRBJ1-5; possible D gene TRBD1, 6 bases. The CDR3 loop spans 15 amino acids. Germline CDR1 and CDR2: LGHNA and YSLEER. Trimming shortened V by 7 bases and J by 7 bases, and 20 bases separated the two germline ends. CDR3 protein: CASNTGWDTGQPQHF. CDR3 nucleotides: TGCGCCAGCAATACGGGATGGGACACCGGGCAGCCCCAGCATTTT.